These 21 T cell receptor beta chains share one sample of origin, sequenced in a study of cytomegalovirus exposure and HLA in healthy donors. The primer mix had 60 Vbeta and 13 Jbeta primers. Using immunoSEQ multiplex PCR, the repertoire was profiled, and TCRdb retains in-frame clones only, with some absent. This sample has about 170,000 clones, with around three quarters found just once. Material: PBMCs. The receptors here all came from a young woman in good health and CMV-seropositive.

The rearrangement uses TRBV4-1 and TRBJ2-1, with D possibly TRBD2 on 6 matching bases. V was shortened by 0 bases and J by 8 bases, with 17 bases between the two germline ends. The CDR3 length is 16 residues. Germline V gene data show CDR1 as MGHRA and CDR2 as YSYEKL. CDR3 sequence reads: CASSQDRELLADEQFF. In DNA, the CDR3 is TGCGCCAGCAGCCAAGATCGGGAGCTCCTCGCTGATGAGCAGTTCTTC.

The chain employs TRBV30 and TRBJ2-7; 9 nucleotides line up with TRBD1. CDR1 is GTSNPN and CDR2 is SVGIG in the germline V gene (reference sequence). V lost 4 bases to trimming and J lost 0 bases; unmatched junction nucleotides: 7. The CDR3 loop spans 15 amino acids. The CDR3 reads CAWTPWDRDSYEQYF. In DNA form, the CDR3 reads TGTGCCTGGACTCCTTGGGACAGGGACTCCTACGAGCAGTACTTC.

The chain links TRBV5-1 to TRBJ1-3, with D perhaps TRBD1 (5 bases). V lost 0 bases and J 4 bases, leaving 17 bases between the germline ends. The CDR3 totals 17 residues. The germline gives CDR1 SGHRS, CDR2 YFSETQ. As DNA, the CDR3 is TGCGCCAGCAGCTTGGAAGGCAGGGTAGATTCGGGAAACACCATATATTTT. Its protein is CASSLEGRVDSGNTIYF.

The rearrangement joins TRBV7-2 to TRBJ2-1; 7 bases map to TRBD2. Germline V gene data show CDR1 as SGHTA and CDR2 as FQGNSA. The CDR3 has 17 residues. Trimming took 5 bases from V and 5 from J; bases not matched to a gene: 15. The CDR3 region is CASSPRVGREHHNEQFF. The DNA of the CDR3 is TGTGCCAGCAGCCCTAGGGTTGGGCGGGAGCACCACAATGAGCAGTTCTTC.

V gene TRBV5-4 combines with J gene TRBJ2-4; D might be TRBD1 (7 bases). The CDR3 covers 16 residues. Germline CDR1 reads SGHNT; CDR2 reads YYREEE (reference sequence). Trimming removed 0 bases from V and 7 bases from J, with 17 bases in between. CDR3 DNA sequence: TGTGCCAGCAGCTTGGAGGGTCGGGCAGGGGGGAACATTCAGTACTTC. Translating gives CASSLEGRAGGNIQYF.

This clone has only one observation. The chain combines TRBV29-1 with TRBJ2-2; tentatively, D is TRBD2 (5 bases). Germline V lookup: CDR1 SQVTM, CDR2 ANQGSEA. Trimming took 3 bases from V and 5 from J, leaving 7 bases between them. The length of the CDR3 is 12 residues. CDR3 DNA: TGCAGCGTTGAGAGGGAAACCGGGGAGCTGTTTTTT. Protein: CSVERETGELFF.

The chain is built from TRBV5-6 and TRBJ2-2, with D perhaps matching TRBD2 (6 bases). This CDR3 has 15 amino acids. V dropped 4 bases and J dropped 0 bases, with 10 bases sitting between them. CDR1 is SGHDT and CDR2 is YYEEEE in the germline V gene. Here the CDR3 reads CASSAGITNTGELFF. CDR3 DNA: TGTGCCAGCAGCGCGGGAATTACGAACACCGGGGAGCTGTTTTTT.

Written as DNA, the CDR3 is TGCAGCGTCCGGGGGGGGGAGCCCGTTGAAAAACTGTTTTTT. Its protein product is CSVRGGEPVEKLFF. The chain employs TRBV29-1 and TRBJ1-4, with D possibly TRBD1 on 5 matching bases. CDR3 length equals 14 residues. Germline CDR1 reads SQVTM; CDR2 reads ANQGSEA. Trimming left V 6 bases short and J 7 bases short, with 18 bases between.

CDR3 sequence (DNA): TGCGCCAGCAGCTTGGGTACATTACTAATGAACACTGAAGCTTTCTTT. As protein: CASSLGTLLMNTEAFF. The chain is built from TRBV5-1 and TRBJ1-1, with D unresolved. The length of the CDR3 is 16 residues. The V and J ends lost 0 bases and 0 bases respectively, with 12 bases between them. Germline V CDR1 and CDR2: SGHRS, YFSETQ.

This chain connects TRBV7-2 to TRBJ1-5, with D perhaps matching TRBD1 (5 bases). Germline V gene lookup returns CDR1 SGHTA and CDR2 FQGNSA. Trimming took 1 base from V and 6 from J, leaving 10 bases between them. The CDR3 extends over 14 amino acids. CDR3 amino acids: CASSLGRGSQPQHF. The DNA for the CDR3 is TGTGCCAGCAGCTTAGGAAGGGGCTCTCAGCCCCAGCATTTT.

This sequence joins TRBV6-6 and TRBJ2-1, with 8 bases identical to TRBD2. V was clipped by 0 bases and J by 10 bases; unmatched bases: 11. Germline V gene data show CDR1 as MNHNY and CDR2 as SVGAGI (reference sequence). The CDR3 length is 16 residues. CDR3 DNA: TGTGCCAGCAGTTACTCGATGACGGGGGGGGCTTTGGAGCAGTTCTTC. It encodes CASSYSMTGGALEQFF.

This sequence joins TRBV6-5 and TRBJ1-1; tentative D call: TRBD1 (5 bases). This CDR3 is 13 amino acids long. Germline CDR1 reads MNHEY; CDR2 reads SVGAGI. The V end lost 8 bases, the J end lost 4 bases, and 14 bases lay between the germline ends. This CDR3 reads CASGNQGITEAFF. DNA of the CDR3: TGTGCCAGCGGTAACCAGGGAATCACTGAAGCTTTCTTT.

In this sample, this clone turned up many times. The chain couples TRBV7-9 to TRBJ2-7; tentative D call: TRBD2 (6 bases). The CDR3 runs 13 residues. The germline V gene has CDR1 SEHNR and CDR2 FQNEAQ (reference sequence). Between the trimmed V and J ends, which lost 7 bases and 3 bases, there was a span of 13 bases. In nucleotides, the CDR3 is TGTGCCAGCACTGGGAGGCAGGGCTACGAGCAGTACTTC. This codes for CASTGRQGYEQYF.

The V call is TRBV4-3, the J call TRBJ2-2; 9 nucleotides line up with TRBD2. V dropped 1 base and J dropped 3; count of bases not matched to a gene: 9. This CDR3 comprises 18 residues. Germline loops: CDR1 LGHNA, CDR2 YSLEER. In nucleotides, the CDR3 is TGCGCCAGCAGCCAAGTCTTAGCGGGGGCCACCCACACCGGGGAGCTGTTTTTT. Translated: CASSQVLAGATHTGELFF.

This clone was counted only a few times. The chain employs TRBV4-1 and TRBJ1-2, with TRBD1 matching over 8 bases. This CDR3 comprises 13 residues. The germline V gene encodes CDR1 MGHRA and CDR2 YSYEKL. J was trimmed by 4 bases and V by 6 bases; bases with no gene match: 4. The CDR3 spells CASRQGGGYGYTF. CDR3 bases: TGCGCCAGCAGACAGGGGGGAGGCTATGGCTACACCTTC.

This clone was seen a single time. This chain uses TRBV5-1 with TRBJ1-2, with D maybe TRBD1 (5 bases). V was cut by 5 bases and J by 6 bases, with 8 bases left in between. Germline values: CDR1 SGHRS, CDR2 YFSETQ. CDR3 length: 11 amino acids. The CDR3 is CASRETDGYTF. The CDR3 DNA sequence: TGCGCCAGCAGAGAGACAGATGGCTACACCTTC.

The chain employs TRBV30 and TRBJ2-1; 12 bases are shared with TRBD2. Germline CDR1 reads GTSNPN; CDR2 reads SVGIG (reference sequence). The length of the CDR3 is 15 residues. The ends lost 8 bases at V and 5 bases at J; junction bases unmatched: 10. The DNA of the CDR3 is TGTGCCCTTGGAAATCTAGCGGGAGGGCACAATGAGCAGTTCTTC. As protein: CALGNLAGGHNEQFF.

The chain joins TRBV4-1 to TRBJ1-4; the match to TRBD1 covers 9 bases. Trimming removed 0 bases from V and 1 base from J; junction bases left unmatched: 3. The V gene's germline CDR1 is MGHRA and CDR2 YSYEKL. The CDR3 consists of 17 residues. CDR3 sequence reads: CASSQERGQGTNEKLFF. CDR3 sequence (DNA): TGCGCCAGCAGCCAAGAAAGGGGACAGGGAACTAATGAAAAACTGTTTTTT.

J is TRBJ2-5 and V is TRBV7-6; D is unresolved. Germline V CDR1 and CDR2: SGHVS, FNYEAQ. The V end lost 5 bases, the J end lost 5 bases, and 15 bases lay between the germline ends. The CDR3 consists of 14 residues. The CDR3 is CASSPGWPAETQYF. Written as DNA, the CDR3 is TGTGCCAGCAGCCCCGGGTGGCCGGCGGAGACCCAGTACTTC. Combining the CDR3 with reference TRBV7-6 and TRBJ2-5 gives the whole variable domain GAGVSQSPRYKVTKRGQDVALRCDPISGHVSLYWYRQALGQGPEFLTYFNYEAQQDKSGLPNDRFSAERPEGSISTLTIQRTEQRDSAMYRCASSPGWPAETQYFGPGTRLLVL.

CDR3: CASSRLAPTGGFETQYF. CDR3 in DNA: TGTGCCAGCAGCCGACTAGCCCCGACAGGGGGCTTCGAGACCCAGTACTTC. The genes are TRBV7-8 and TRBJ2-5; 10 nucleotides line up with TRBD1. Unmatched junction bases numbered 14, after V lost 5 bases and J lost 5 bases. In germline, CDR1 is SGHVS, CDR2 FQNEAQ. The CDR3 is made up of 17 amino acids.

The chain joins TRBV19 to TRBJ1-2; 7 nucleotides align to TRBD1. The length of the CDR3 is 14 residues. CDR1 is LNHDA, CDR2 SQIVND, per germline (reference sequence). The V gene end was trimmed by 7 bases and the J gene end by 2 bases; junction bases not matched to a gene: 7. This CDR3 is CASKRGRDNYGYTF. Written as DNA, the CDR3 is TGTGCCAGTAAAAGGGGGCGAGACAACTATGGCTACACCTTC.